A selection of T cell receptor beta chains follows, all from one sample in a study of CD8 T cells in Susac syndrome. TCRdb processed the immunoSEQ multiplex PCR reads anew with MiXCR; each CDR3 protein has one entry. The sample has about 130,000 distinct CDR3 sequences, approximately 96% seen once; the top ten hold approximately 0.2%. The sequencing sample was made of CD8+ T cells from PBMCs. These receptors were collected from a human donor with Susac syndrome. CDR3s include the opening cysteine and the closing phenylalanine or tryptophan. D genes are given only for firm matches. The size of a clone is reported for some rows only, either as once, few or many, or as a class for expanded clones.

clone size	CDR3 length	V gene	J gene	D gene	CDR3 protein	CDR3 DNA
NA	13	TRBV4-3	TRBJ1-2	NA	CASSQEWADGYTF	TGCGCCAGCAGCCAAGAATGGGCAGATGGCTACACCTTC
NA	15	TRBV29-1	TRBJ2-3	NA	CSVDGSSSSTDTQYF	TGCAGCGTTGACGGCAGTTCCTCTAGCACAGATACGCAGTATTTT
few	16	TRBV4-1	TRBJ1-5	NA	CASSQEEATRNQPQHF	TGCGCCAGCAGCCAAGAGGAGGCCACCCGTAATCAGCCCCAGCATTTT
NA	13	TRBV6-5	TRBJ2-2	NA	CASSIQGPGELFF	TGTGCCAGCAGCATACAGGGACCCGGGGAGCTGTTTTTT
once	13	TRBV27	TRBJ2-5	NA	CASSPNDQETQYF	TGTGCCAGCAGTCCGAATGACCAAGAGACCCAGTACTTC
once	12	TRBV13	TRBJ2-5	NA	CASSAQQETQYF	TGTGCCAGCAGCGCGCAACAAGAGACCCAGTACTTC
once	15	TRBV2	TRBJ2-7	TRBD2	CASSVRLAGVYEQYF	TGTGCCAGCAGTGTGAGGCTAGCGGGAGTGTACGAGCAGTACTTC
few	13	TRBV13	TRBJ2-7	TRBD2	CASSLGTSGEQYF	TGTGCCAGCAGCTTAGGGACTAGCGGCGAGCAGTACTTC
NA	13	TRBV4-1	TRBJ2-7	NA	CASSQVIGYEQYF	TGCGCCAGCAGCCAAGTTATAGGGTACGAGCAGTACTTC
once	14	TRBV20-1	TRBJ1-6	NA	CSAPELLGNSPLHF	TGCAGTGCTCCGGAACTTTTAGGGAACTCACCCCTCCACTTT
NA	15	TRBV6-1	TRBJ2-5	NA	CASSEWAGGVETQYF	TGTGCCAGCAGTGAATGGGCTGGTGGAGTGGAGACCCAGTACTTC
NA	15	TRBV25-1	TRBJ2-7	NA	CASSTRTGIAYEQYF	TGTGCCAGCAGTACTCGGACTGGAATTGCCTACGAGCAGTACTTC
NA	18	TRBV4-1	TRBJ2-3	TRBD2	CASSQEARSGGGTDTQYF	TGCGCCAGCAGCCAAGAAGCCCGTTCGGGGGGGGGAACAGATACGCAGTATTTT
NA	15	TRBV7-3	TRBJ2-7	TRBD1	CASSPLGGRAYEQYF	TGTGCCAGCAGTCCCCTAGGGGGCAGGGCCTACGAGCAGTACTTC
NA	18	TRBV12-3/TRBV12-4	TRBJ2-3	TRBD2	CASSLLAGGPTTTDTQYF	TGTGCCAGCAGCCTACTAGCGGGGGGGCCTACTACCACAGATACGCAGTATTTT
NA	14	TRBV20-1	TRBJ2-7	NA	CSARAPRDHYEQYF	TGCAGTGCTAGAGCACCGCGCGACCACTACGAGCAGTACTTC
NA	14	TRBV7-9	TRBJ2-3	NA	CASSFGARTDTQYF	TGTGCCAGCAGCTTCGGGGCTCGCACAGATACGCAGTATTTT
NA	14	TRBV6-5	TRBJ2-1	NA	CASSVLEESNEQFF	TGTGCCAGCAGCGTACTAGAGGAGTCCAATGAGCAGTTCTTC
NA	14	TRBV12-3/TRBV12-4	TRBJ1-2	NA	CASSFGGSIYGYTF	TGTGCCAGCAGTTTTGGGGGTTCAATCTATGGCTACACCTTC
few	13	TRBV9	TRBJ1-1	NA	CASSVGGDTEAFF	TGTGCCAGCAGCGTAGGTGGGGACACTGAAGCTTTCTTT
NA	17	TRBV4-2	TRBJ2-4	NA	CASSHPTRGQDKNIQYF	TGTGCCAGCAGCCACCCAACCAGGGGCCAGGACAAAAACATTCAGTACTTC
NA	16	TRBV19	TRBJ2-1	TRBD1	CASSTRDRDGYDEQFF	TGTGCCAGTAGTACTCGGGACAGGGACGGGTACGATGAGCAGTTCTTC
NA	13	TRBV27	TRBJ1-1	NA	CASSFGENTEAFF	TGTGCCAGCAGTTTTGGGGAGAACACTGAAGCTTTCTTT
NA	15	TRBV9	TRBJ2-1	NA	CASNQGSSDYNQQFF	TGTGCCAGCAACCAAGGCAGCTCGGATTACAATCAGCAGTTCTTC
NA	14	TRBV12-5	TRBJ2-7	NA	CASGLVARVYEQYF	TGTGCTAGTGGTTTGGTGGCCCGAGTATACGAGCAGTACTTC
NA	17	TRBV7-8	TRBJ2-3	TRBD2	CASSWGLAGGPADTQYF	TGTGCCAGCAGCTGGGGACTAGCGGGGGGGCCGGCAGATACGCAGTATTTT
NA	12	TRBV27	TRBJ1-1	NA	CASSLYMSEAFF	TGTGCCAGCAGTTTATACATGTCTGAAGCTTTCTTT
NA	16	TRBV6-6	TRBJ1-5	NA	CASSYSAELPNQPQHF	TGTGCCAGCAGTTACTCAGCCGAGCTTCCGAATCAGCCCCAGCATTTT
few	13	TRBV27	TRBJ1-2	TRBD1	CASSLGQNYGYTF	TGTGCCAGCAGTTTGGGACAGAACTATGGCTACACCTTC
NA	18	TRBV4-1	TRBJ2-2	TRBD1	CASSHRMGAGGNTGELFF	TGCGCCAGCAGCCATCGTATGGGGGCAGGGGGAAACACCGGGGAGCTGTTTTTT
NA	15	TRBV29-1	TRBJ2-7	TRBD2	CSVAYGLAGGNEQYF	TGCAGCGTTGCCTATGGACTAGCGGGGGGAAACGAGCAGTACTTC
NA	12	TRBV19	TRBJ1-1	NA	CASSIPNTEAFF	TGTGCCAGTAGTATTCCCAACACTGAAGCTTTCTTT
NA	13	TRBV5-6	TRBJ2-5	NA	CASSLGQKETQYF	TGTGCCAGCAGCTTGGGACAGAAAGAGACCCAGTACTTC
NA	13	TRBV7-9	TRBJ1-1	NA	CASMPGISSEAFF	TGTGCCAGCATGCCAGGGATCAGCTCTGAAGCTTTCTTT
once	13	TRBV30	TRBJ1-6	NA	CAWTGGRDSPLHF	TGTGCCTGGACCGGGGGGCGAGATTCACCCCTCCACTTT
NA	14	TRBV7-9	TRBJ1-6	TRBD1	CASRVGQVNSPLHF	TGTGCCAGCAGGGTCGGACAGGTTAATTCACCCCTCCACTTT
NA	16	TRBV27	TRBJ1-6	NA	CASSPMGSSYNSPLHF	TGTGCCAGCAGTCCAATGGGGAGCTCCTATAATTCACCCCTCCACTTT